This T cell receptor (beta chain) stems from a study of shared clonotypes between healthy human individuals. For the study at large: The donors, a couple of women and a few men, were aged 18 to 49.

General study results and limits: Clonotype sharing across donors was expected to vary with sequencing depth.

Assay execution proceeded at the deep level. Replicate PCRs run on sorted subsets employed approximately 0.2 ug DNA, 25,000 to 35,000 T cell genomes. Method: immunoSEQ multiplex PCR; TCRdb's copy keeps in-frame clones and lacks some. The data contain roughly 2,300,000 clones, 85% to 95% of them seen just once; the ten biggest clones take up approximately 0.39%. As concerns this clone: The antigen remains unidentified.

Material: naive CD4+ T cells from PBMCs. Subset described: CD45RA+ positively selected. This clonotype originated in a man aged 18 to 29 in good health. Some clones in this sample may be carry-over from other donors' samples.

CDR3 sequence: CASSQDRRGGQTNEKLFF. CDR3 DNA: TGTGCCAGCAGCCAAGATAGAAGGGGTGGGCAAACTAATGAAAAACTGTTTTTT. The genes are TRBV4-2 and TRBJ1-4, with a possible D match to TRBD1 (5 bases). From germline, CDR1 is LGHNA and CDR2 YNFKEQ. V was shortened by 0 bases and J by 1 base, with 15 bases between the two germline ends. The CDR3 length is 18 residues.